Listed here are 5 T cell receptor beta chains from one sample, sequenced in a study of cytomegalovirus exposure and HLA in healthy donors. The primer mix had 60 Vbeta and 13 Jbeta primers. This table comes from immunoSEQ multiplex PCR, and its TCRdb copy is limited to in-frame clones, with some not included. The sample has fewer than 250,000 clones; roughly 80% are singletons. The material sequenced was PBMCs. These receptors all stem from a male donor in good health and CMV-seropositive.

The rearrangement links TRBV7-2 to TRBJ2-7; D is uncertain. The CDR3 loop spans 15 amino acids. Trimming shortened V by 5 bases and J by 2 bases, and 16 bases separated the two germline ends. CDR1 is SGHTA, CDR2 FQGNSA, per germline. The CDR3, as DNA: TGTGCCAGCAGCGCACCTGGGCCAGCAACCTACGAGCAGTACTTC. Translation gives CASSAPGPATYEQYF.

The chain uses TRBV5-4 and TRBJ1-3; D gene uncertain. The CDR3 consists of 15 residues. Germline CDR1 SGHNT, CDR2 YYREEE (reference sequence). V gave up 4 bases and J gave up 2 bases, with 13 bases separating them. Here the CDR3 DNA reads TGTGCCAGCAGCCGCGGGGAGGGCACTGGAAACACCATATATTTT. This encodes CASSRGEGTGNTIYF.

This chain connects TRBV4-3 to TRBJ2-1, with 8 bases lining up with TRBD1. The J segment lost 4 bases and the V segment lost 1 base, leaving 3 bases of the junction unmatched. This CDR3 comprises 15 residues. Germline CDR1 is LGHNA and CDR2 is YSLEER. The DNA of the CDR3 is TGCGCCAGCAGCCAAGGACAGGGGCAGTACAATGAGCAGTTCTTC. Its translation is CASSQGQGQYNEQFF.

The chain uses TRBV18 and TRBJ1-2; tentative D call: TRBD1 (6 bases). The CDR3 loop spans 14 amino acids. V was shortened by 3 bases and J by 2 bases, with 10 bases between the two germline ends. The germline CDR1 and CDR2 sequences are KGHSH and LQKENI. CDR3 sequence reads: CASSPRTENYGYTF. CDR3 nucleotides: TGTGCCAGCTCACCCCGGACAGAGAACTATGGCTACACCTTC.

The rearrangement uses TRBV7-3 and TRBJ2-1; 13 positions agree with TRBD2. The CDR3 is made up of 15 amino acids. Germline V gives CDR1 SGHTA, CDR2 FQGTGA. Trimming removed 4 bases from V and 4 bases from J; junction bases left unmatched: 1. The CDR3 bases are TGTGCCAGCAGCTCGGGACTAGCGGGGTACAATGAGCAGTTCTTC. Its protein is CASSSGLAGYNEQFF.